A selection of T cell receptor beta chains follows, all from one sample in a study. MiXCR was run by TCRdb on the 5' RACE reads, yielding one entry per CDR3 protein. The table records 60,000 to 65,000 distinct CDR3 sequences, 30% of them present only once. The sequenced sample was tumor-infiltrating naive CD4+ T cells sorted from the breast tumor. These receptors came from a female donor with breast cancer. CDR3s leave out the opening cysteine and the closing phenylalanine or tryptophan.

j_gene | v_gene | CDR3aa
TRBJ1-2 | TRBV5-1 | ASSFDRDRVDYGYT
TRBJ2-7 | TRBV4-2 | ASSLTTGFYEQY
TRBJ2-5 | TRBV5-1 | ASSLWSSGGETQY
TRBJ1-2 | TRBV12-3/TRBV12-4 | ASSFNYGYT
TRBJ1-2 | TRBV30 | AWIEDSSGLYGYT
TRBJ2-6 | TRBV7-2 | ASRTSSGANVLT
TRBJ2-2 | TRBV7-3 | ASSLGLAGTQPGLF
TRBJ2-1 | TRBV20-1 | SATRRYWASNEQF
TRBJ1-2 | TRBV7-3 | ASSPQGTGNYGYT
TRBJ2-2 | TRBV20-1 | STLSPGTGELF
TRBJ2-3 | TRBV20-1 | SAGRLAGGYTQY
TRBJ2-3 | TRBV6-5 | ASSYTPGLDKQY
TRBJ2-2 | TRBV2 | ASTRDSPTGELF
TRBJ2-7 | TRBV6-6 | ASSLYTSYEQY